One and the same sample provided the 29 T cell receptor beta chains below, sequenced in a study of molecular identifiers for immune sequencing clone quantification. MiXCR, run by TCRdb on the PCR reads, gives a single entry per CDR3 protein. The data hold about 330,000 distinct CDR3 sequences, with 24% observed a single time. Sequenced sample: naive CD8+ T cells from blood, with Jurkat cell RNA spiked in. Regarding subset: FACS-sorted CD8+CD4-CCR7+CD45RA+ naive T cells. These receptors were obtained from a human donor in good health. Some libraries in this study had Jurkat cell RNA spiked in.

In this sample, this clonotype turned up a few times. The CDR3 DNA is TGCAGTGCTAGATCCCAGGGTCTTTCCTACGAGCAGTACTTC. This codes for CSARSQGLSYEQYF. V is TRBV20-1 and J is TRBJ2-7, with a weak D call TRBD1 (5 bases). The CDR3 is 14 residues long. CDR1 DFQATT and CDR2 SNEGSKA come from the germline V gene (reference sequence). Trimming shortened V by 2 bases and J by 1 base, and 12 bases separated the two germline ends.

This clonotype came up once. One base away lies a much larger clone, so this may be a sequencing read error. The chain couples TRBV29-1 to TRBJ1-1; no definite D call. The CDR3 is 12 residues long. The germline gives CDR1 SQVTM, CDR2 ANQGSEA. The CDR3 here is CSARIMNTEAYF. CDR3 in DNA: TGCAGCGCCCGTATTATGAACACTGAAGCTTACTTT.

In its sample, this clonotype was seen many times. The V call is TRBV24-1, the J call TRBJ1-1; D call uncertain. V was cut by 8 bases and J by 5 bases, with 14 bases left in between. Germline V gene data show CDR1 as KGHDR and CDR2 as SFDVKD. CDR3 length: 13 amino acids. DNA of the CDR3: TGTGCCACCACCCGAGCTGATGGGACTGAAGCTTTCTTT. This sequence encodes CATTRADGTEAFF.

Ten or more counts support this clonotype. The genes are TRBV7-2 and TRBJ2-7, with 7 bases lining up with TRBD1. J lost 0 bases, V lost 5 bases, and 10 bases had no gene match. Germline loops: CDR1 SGHTA, CDR2 FQGNSA. The CDR3 totals 16 residues. CDR3: CASSHTEQGSSYEQYF. For the CDR3, the DNA is TGTGCCAGCAGCCACACCGAACAGGGGAGCTCCTACGAGCAGTACTTC.

In this sample, this clonotype turned up a few times. The chain recombines TRBV6-2 or TRBV6-3 with TRBJ2-7; D remains unclear. V was clipped by 6 bases and J by 3 bases, with 15 bases between them. Germline CDR1 reads MNHEY; CDR2 reads SVGEGT. The CDR3 loop spans 14 amino acids. The CDR3 loop reads CASRNKARNYEQYF. The CDR3 DNA is TGTGCCAGCAGGAACAAGGCCCGAAACTACGAGCAGTACTTC.

This clonotype was recorded a few times. The chain uses TRBV27 and TRBJ1-1; a weak D match, TRBD1 (5 bases). The germline V gene has CDR1 MNHEY and CDR2 SMNVEV (reference sequence). This CDR3 comprises 16 residues. V was pared by 6 bases and J by 3 bases, with 20 bases between. The CDR3 DNA is TGTGCCAGCAGCCTAATGGTCCCCGGGGCCCACACTGAAGCTTTCTTT. Protein sequence: CASSLMVPGAHTEAFF.

This clonotype has only a few counts. The CDR3 reads CASSLVTGENTEAFF. In DNA form, the CDR3 reads TGCGCCAGCAGCTTGGTGACAGGCGAGAACACTGAAGCTTTCTTT. V usage is TRBV5-1 and J usage is TRBJ1-1; a weak D match, TRBD1 (6 bases). This CDR3 comprises 15 residues. Trimming stripped 0 bases from V and 1 base from J, with 10 bases between. CDR1 is SGHRS, CDR2 YFSETQ, per germline.

The gene calls are TRBV5-6 and TRBJ1-1; D uncertain. The CDR3 contains 14 residues. Per germline, CDR1 SGHDT and CDR2 YYEEEE. Trimming shortened V by 0 bases and J by 1 base, and 7 bases separated the two germline ends. Here the CDR3 reads CASSLDQKNTEAFF. The CDR3 DNA reads TGTGCCAGCAGCTTGGACCAGAAGAACACTGAAGCTTTCTTT.

The V gene is TRBV9, the J gene TRBJ2-5; 7 bases align to TRBD1. V shed 4 bases, J shed 5 bases, and the junction held 5 bases outside the gene matches. Germline CDR1 and CDR2: SGDLS and YYNGEE. This CDR3 has 13 amino acids. The CDR3 is CASSPTGMETQYF. The CDR3 region has the DNA TGTGCCAGCAGCCCGACAGGGATGGAGACCCAGTACTTC.

This clonotype has at least ten counts. Here the CDR3 DNA reads TGTGCCAGTAGTAGCAGGGAAGCTTTCTTT. It is translated as CASSSREAFF. The chain uses TRBV19 and TRBJ1-1; D gene uncertain. The V gene's germline CDR1 is LNHDA and CDR2 SQIVND (reference sequence). Between the trimmed V and J ends, which lost 4 bases and 8 bases, there was a span of 5 bases. This CDR3 contains 10 residues.

This clonotype was seen more than once but under ten times. This CDR3 is CASSQWGLGTEAFF. In nucleotides, the CDR3 is TGTGCCAGCAGCCAATGGGGTCTGGGGACTGAAGCTTTCTTT. V usage is TRBV14 and J usage is TRBJ1-1; D remains unclear. The CDR3 is made up of 14 amino acids. Trimming shortened V by 2 bases and J by 5 bases, and 12 bases separated the two germline ends. Germline V gene lookup returns CDR1 SGHDN and CDR2 FVKESK.

The rearrangement links TRBV20-1 to TRBJ2-7, with 7 positions matching TRBD1. CDR3 length equals 13 residues. Germline V gene lookup returns CDR1 DFQATT and CDR2 SNEGSKA (reference sequence). The V gene end was trimmed by 3 bases and the J gene end by 3 bases; junction bases not matched to a gene: 5. The CDR3 DNA is TGCAGTGCTAGTGAGGGGGCCGGCTACGAGCAGTACTTC. It is translated as CSASEGAGYEQYF.

The gene calls are TRBV11-2 and TRBJ2-7; D possibly corresponds to TRBD1 (5 bases). CDR1 is SGHAT and CDR2 is FQNNGV in the germline V gene. Deletions cut 1 base from V and 0 bases from J, with 10 bases between. The CDR3 loop spans 15 amino acids. This CDR3 is CASSLARDYSYEQYF. The CDR3 nucleotides are TGTGCCAGCAGCTTAGCCAGGGATTACTCCTACGAGCAGTACTTC.

The rearrangement joins TRBV20-1 to TRBJ2-7; 7 bases are shared with TRBD1. The trim removed 2 bases at V and 1 base at J, leaving 8 bases unmatched. The CDR3 sequence is 15 residues long. CDR1 is DFQATT, CDR2 SNEGSKA, per germline (reference sequence). Here the CDR3 reads CSARFITGESYEQYF. CDR3 DNA: TGCAGTGCTAGATTTATAACAGGGGAATCCTACGAGCAGTACTTC.

Many counts were recorded for this clonotype. V is TRBV7-9 and J is TRBJ1-2; 7 bases align to TRBD1. V lost 0 bases to trimming and J lost 8 bases; unmatched junction nucleotides: 9. CDR1 SEHNR and CDR2 FQNEAQ come from the germline V gene (reference sequence). This CDR3 comprises 15 residues. The CDR3 protein is CASSLASETGAGYTF. The CDR3 DNA sequence: TGTGCCAGCAGCTTAGCCTCCGAAACAGGGGCCGGCTACACCTTC.

This clonotype was found many times. In DNA, the CDR3 is TGCAGCGTTGTGACAGGAAGGGGCGAGCAGTACTTC. Amino acids: CSVVTGRGEQYF. The gene calls are TRBV29-1 and TRBJ2-7; D possibly corresponds to TRBD1 (6 bases). Trimming took 4 bases from V and 6 from J, leaving 13 bases between them. This CDR3 spans 12 amino acids. CDR1 and CDR2 from the germline V gene are SQVTM and ANQGSEA.

The chain links TRBV7-9 to TRBJ2-5, with TRBD2 matching over 9 bases. CDR3 size: 15 residues. J lost 4 bases, V lost 5 bases, and 8 bases had no gene match. Germline CDR1 reads SEHNR; CDR2 reads FQNEAQ (reference sequence). CDR3 loop: CASSPSGTSRETQYF. The CDR3 DNA reads as TGTGCCAGCAGCCCATCCGGGACTAGCCGAGAGACCCAGTACTTC.

The chain couples TRBV30 to TRBJ2-1, with D unresolved. V was cut by 3 bases and J by 2 bases, with 11 bases left in between. CDR1 GTSNPN and CDR2 SVGIG come from the germline V gene (reference sequence). The CDR3 length is 14 residues. CDR3 in amino acids: CAWSRGTAYNEQFF. In nucleotides, the CDR3 is TGTGCCTGGAGCCGAGGCACTGCCTACAATGAGCAGTTCTTC.

On this clonotype itself: The junction departs from germline at one end; a sequencing error may be responsible. This sequence joins TRBV24-1 and TRBJ2-2; TRBD1 matches at 9 bases. CDR1 and CDR2 (germline): KGHDR, SFDVKD. CDR3 size: 13 residues. The CDR3 sequence: CVTRQGDTGELFF. CDR3 nucleotides: TGTGTCACCAGACAGGGGGACACCGGGGAGCTGTTTTTT.

This clonotype was seen ten or more times. The chain employs TRBV7-9 and TRBJ2-3; D gene ambiguous. The CDR3 has 14 residues. Between the trimmed V and J ends, which lost 4 bases and 0 bases, there was a span of 8 bases. Germline V lookup: CDR1 SEHNR, CDR2 FQNEAQ (reference sequence). The CDR3 protein is CASSSRTSTDTQYF. The DNA for the CDR3 is TGTGCCAGCAGCTCAAGGACCAGCACAGATACGCAGTATTTT. Combining the CDR3 with reference TRBV7-9 and TRBJ2-3 gives the whole variable domain DTGVSQNPRHKITKRGQNVTFRCDPISEHNRLYWYRQTLGQGPEFLTYFQNEAQLEKSRLLSDRFSAERPKGSFSTLEIQRTEQGDSAMYLCASSSRTSTDTQYFGPGTRLTVL.

This clonotype appeared a few times. The chain is built from TRBV5-4 and TRBJ1-5; tentatively, D is TRBD1 (6 bases). In germline, CDR1 is SGHNT, CDR2 YYREEE (reference sequence). Trimming shortened V by 0 bases and J by 3 bases, and 16 bases separated the two germline ends. The CDR3 runs to 17 residues. CDR3 protein: CASSLARDKDPNQPQHF. The CDR3 DNA reads as TGTGCCAGCAGCTTGGCTAGGGACAAAGACCCCAATCAGCCCCAGCATTTT.

This clonotype was recorded a few times. CDR3 DNA: TGTGCCAGCAGCCCCCCCACAGGGACCCAGTACTTC. Translation: CASSPPTGTQYF. The V and J genes are TRBV5-4 and TRBJ2-5; D perhaps matches TRBD1 (5 bases). Between the trimmed V and J ends, which lost 4 bases and 7 bases, there was a span of 11 bases. The length of the CDR3 is 12 residues. Looked up from germline, CDR1 is SGHNT and CDR2 is YYREEE (reference sequence).

The CDR3 protein is CAWSVAALGTDTQYF. DNA for the CDR3: TGTGCCTGGAGTGTAGCCGCTCTCGGGACAGATACGCAGTATTTT. The J gene is TRBJ2-3, the V gene TRBV30; no definite D call. Germline V lookup: CDR1 GTSNPN, CDR2 SVGIG (reference sequence). Trimming left V 0 bases short and J 3 bases short, with 13 bases between. CDR3 length: 15 amino acids.

Notes on this clonotype: Since a much larger clone is just one base distant, this may be a read error. V usage is TRBV2 and J usage is TRBJ2-7; TRBD2 agrees at 8 bases. The germline V gene has CDR1 SNHLY and CDR2 FYNNEI. The CDR3 consists of 14 residues. The chain's CDR3 is CAGRLTSDLYEQYF. CDR3 in DNA: TGTGCCGGCAGGCTGACTAGCGACCTCTACGAGCAGTACTTC.

There are a few counts of this clonotype. The chain is built from TRBV30 and TRBJ2-7, with 12 bases fitting TRBD1. The CDR3 covers 14 residues. V lost 4 bases and J lost 4; bases outside the gene matches: 5. Germline CDR1 GTSNPN, CDR2 SVGIG (reference sequence). The CDR3 sequence: CAWNPGQGAYEQYF. In DNA form, the CDR3 reads TGTGCCTGGAACCCGGGACAGGGGGCATACGAGCAGTACTTC.

Worth noting for this clonotype: A read error may explain this, as a much larger clone is one base away. The J gene is TRBJ2-5, the V gene TRBV6-5; 11 bases line up with TRBD2. With 6 bases clipped from V and 4 bases from J, the junction kept 19 bases outside the gene matches. Per germline, CDR1 MNHEY and CDR2 SVGAGI. CDR3 length: 19 amino acids. CDR3 in amino acids: CASSSGNKLAGAYPETQYF. The CDR3 coding sequence is TGTGCCAGCAGCTCAGGCAACAAACTAGCGGGGGCGTACCCAGAGACCCAGTACTTC.

The genes are TRBV12-3 or TRBV12-4 and TRBJ2-1; TRBD2 matches at 10 bases. The CDR3 runs 16 residues. Unmatched junction bases numbered 5, after V lost 6 bases and J lost 0 bases. DNA of the CDR3: TGTGCCAGCAGGGCTAGCGGGGGCAGCTCCTACAATGAGCAGTTCTTC. It yields the protein CASRASGGSSYNEQFF.

Ten or more counts support this clonotype. The rearrangement joins TRBV5-1 to TRBJ1-1; D is undetermined. Germline values: CDR1 SGHRS, CDR2 YFSETQ. CDR3 length: 15 residues. V dropped 1 base and J dropped 0 bases, with 10 bases sitting between them. CDR3 DNA: TGCGCCAGCAGCTTGTCGTCGTCAATGAACACTGAAGCTTTCTTT. It encodes CASSLSSSMNTEAFF.

Regarding this clonotype: This may come from a read error, since a much larger clone is one base off. The genes are TRBV14 and TRBJ2-3; D is possibly TRBD2 (5 bases). The germline V gene has CDR1 SGHDN and CDR2 FVKESK. Trimming left V 8 bases short and J 6 bases short, with 18 bases between. The CDR3 runs to 14 residues. In DNA, the CDR3 is TGTGCCAGCTCAGAAAAGCGGAGCTTTGATACGCAGTATTTT. Translation gives CASSEKRSFDTQYF.